Listed here is a single TCR beta chain. Its antigen is currently unknown. There are 16 residues in the CDR3. In germline, CDR1 is MNHEY, CDR2 SMNVEV (reference sequence). The ends lost 7 bases at V and 10 bases at J; junction bases unmatched: 10. Researchers ran the assay at a deep level. Method: immunoSEQ multiplex PCR; TCRdb's copy keeps in-frame clones and lacks some. The sample shows 630,000 or so clones, roughly 98% of them seen only once. This sample was taken from a study of shared clonotypes between healthy human individuals. In the study overall: For every donor, three CD4 naive, three CD4 memory, two CD8 naive and one CD8 memory plates were used. General study results and limits: Memory subsets generally showed lower estimated richness than naive subsets.

In the naive CD8 group, cells lacked CD45RO and were positively selected for CCR7, so terminally differentiated effector memory CD45RA+ cells were left out. This TCR was sampled from a man aged 25 to 40 in good health. The J gene is TRBJ2-1, the V gene TRBV27, with 16 bases that match TRBD2. Sample: naive CD8+ T cells sorted from blood. CDR3 loop: CASTPGTSGRAREQFF. The CDR3 DNA reads TGTGCCAGCACCCCCGGGACTAGCGGGAGGGCCAGGGAGCAGTTCTTC.